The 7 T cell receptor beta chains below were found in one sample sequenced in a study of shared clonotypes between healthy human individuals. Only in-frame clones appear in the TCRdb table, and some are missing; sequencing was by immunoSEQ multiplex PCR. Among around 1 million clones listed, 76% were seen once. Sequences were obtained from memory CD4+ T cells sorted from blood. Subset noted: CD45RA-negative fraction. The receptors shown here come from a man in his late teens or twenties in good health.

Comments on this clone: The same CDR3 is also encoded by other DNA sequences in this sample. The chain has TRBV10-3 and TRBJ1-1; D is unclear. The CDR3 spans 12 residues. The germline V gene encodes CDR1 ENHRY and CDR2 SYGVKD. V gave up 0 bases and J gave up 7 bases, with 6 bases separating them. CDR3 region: CAISESVGEAFF. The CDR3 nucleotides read TGTGCCATCAGTGAGTCCGTAGGTGAAGCTTTCTTT.

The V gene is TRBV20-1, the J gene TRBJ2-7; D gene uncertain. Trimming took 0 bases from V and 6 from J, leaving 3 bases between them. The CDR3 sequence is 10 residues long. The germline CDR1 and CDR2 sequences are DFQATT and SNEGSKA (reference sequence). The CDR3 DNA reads TGCAGTGCTAGAGAGGCCGAGCAGTACTTC. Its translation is CSAREAEQYF.

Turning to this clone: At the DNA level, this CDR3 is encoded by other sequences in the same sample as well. The CDR3 DNA sequence: TGCGCCAGCAGCTTAGGCCCCGGGGAGCTGTTTTTT. Encoded protein: CASSLGPGELFF. The J gene is TRBJ2-2, the V gene TRBV5-1; the D is unclear. The CDR3 spans 12 residues. Trimming shortened V by 2 bases and J by 6 bases, and 5 bases separated the two germline ends. The germline V gene encodes CDR1 SGHRS and CDR2 YFSETQ.

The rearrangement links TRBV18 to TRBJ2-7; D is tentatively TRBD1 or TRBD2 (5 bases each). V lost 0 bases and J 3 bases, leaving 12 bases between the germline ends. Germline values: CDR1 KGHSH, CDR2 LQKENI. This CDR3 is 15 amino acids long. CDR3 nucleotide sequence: TGTGCCAGCTCACCACCAGGTCTGGGGGACTACGAGCAGTACTTC. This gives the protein CASSPPGLGDYEQYF.

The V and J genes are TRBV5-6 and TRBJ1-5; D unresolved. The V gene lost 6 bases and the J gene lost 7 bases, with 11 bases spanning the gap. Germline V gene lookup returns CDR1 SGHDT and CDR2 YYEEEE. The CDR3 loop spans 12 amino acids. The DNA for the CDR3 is TGTGCCAGCAACCTTATAGGGCAGCCCCAGCATTTT. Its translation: CASNLIGQPQHF.

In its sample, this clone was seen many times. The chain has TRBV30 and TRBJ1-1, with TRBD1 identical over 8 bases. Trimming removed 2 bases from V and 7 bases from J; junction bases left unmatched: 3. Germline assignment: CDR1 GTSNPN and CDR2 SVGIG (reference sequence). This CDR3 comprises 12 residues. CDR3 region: CAWSFDRGEAFF. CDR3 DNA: TGTGCCTGGAGTTTTGACAGGGGTGAAGCTTTCTTT.

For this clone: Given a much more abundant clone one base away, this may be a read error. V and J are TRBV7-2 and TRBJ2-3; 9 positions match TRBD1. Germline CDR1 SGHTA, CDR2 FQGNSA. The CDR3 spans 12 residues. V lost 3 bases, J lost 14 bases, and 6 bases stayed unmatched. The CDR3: CTSSLGQGVLYF. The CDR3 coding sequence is TGTACCAGCAGCTTGGGACAGGGAGTATTGTATTTT.